This T cell receptor (beta chain) was recovered during a study of patients and donors after allogeneic stem cell transplantation. TCRdb itself ran the RT-PCR reads through MiXCR, one entry per CDR3 protein. The top ten clones hold 5% to 6.5% of a sample with about a million distinct CDR3 sequences, more than 15% of them seen once. The sample holds a few counts of this clonotype. This CDR3 is 17 amino acids long. J lost 5 bases, V lost 1 base, and 11 bases had no gene match. Sample: blood, either unsorted or a sorted T cell fraction (not recorded which). V usage is TRBV12-3 or TRBV12-4 and J usage is TRBJ2-4, with 7 bases lining up with TRBD1. The sequence came from a human donor who was either an allogeneic HSCT recipient or a stem cell or donor lymphocyte infusion donor (not recorded which). It is not recorded whose cells these are; they may come from a transplant donor. This CDR3 is CASSLVARGHGQNIQYF. The DNA of the CDR3 is TGTGCCAGCAGTTTAGTGGCTAGGGGGCATGGCCAAAACATTCAGTACTTC.